Listed below are T cell receptor beta chains from one sample, sequenced in a study of T cells in tuberculosis. Some clones are missing from TCRdb's copy, which holds only in-frame ones; the method was immunoSEQ multiplex PCR. The sample carries approximately 28,000 clones, 93% recorded once. Sequenced material: PBMCs. These receptors all come from a donor aged 10-29 years with latent tuberculosis or without tuberculosis infection. Each CDR3 is given with its conserved first and last residue. The order of the fields is V gene, clone size, D gene, J gene, CDR3 protein, CDR3 DNA. A D gene is named only where the DNA matches it firmly. Rows give clone size only sometimes, using once, few, many, or a class for an expanded clone.

v_gene: TRBV4-1; abundance: once; d_gene: TRBD1; j_gene: TRBJ1-1; CDR3aa: CASSQRTGVATEAFF; CDR3nt: TGCGCCAGCAGCCAAAGGACAGGGGTTGCCACTGAAGCTTTCTTT
v_gene: TRBV25-1; abundance: NA; d_gene: NA; j_gene: TRBJ2-3; CDR3aa: CASTSTDTQYF; CDR3nt: TGTGCCAGCACGAGCACAGATACGCAGTATTTT
v_gene: TRBV14; abundance: NA; d_gene: NA; j_gene: TRBJ1-3; CDR3aa: CASKPNSGNTIYF; CDR3nt: TGTGCCAGCAAGCCGAACTCTGGAAACACCATATATTTT
v_gene: TRBV5-4; abundance: NA; d_gene: TRBD2; j_gene: TRBJ2-3; CDR3aa: CASSSLAGGTDTQYF; CDR3nt: TGTGCCAGCAGCTCGCTAGCGGGGGGGACAGATACGCAGTATTTT
v_gene: TRBV19; abundance: NA; d_gene: TRBD1; j_gene: TRBJ1-3; CDR3aa: CASSKEATGSNTIYF; CDR3nt: TGTGCCAGTAGTAAGGAGGCGACAGGGTCAAACACCATATATTTT
v_gene: TRBV2; abundance: NA; d_gene: TRBD1; j_gene: TRBJ1-2; CDR3aa: CASSEEAGGRNGYTF; CDR3nt: TGTGCCAGCAGTGAAGAGGCAGGGGGGAGGAATGGCTACACCTTC
v_gene: TRBV2; abundance: NA; d_gene: NA; j_gene: TRBJ2-7; CDR3aa: CASQDIGEYEQYF; CDR3nt: TGTGCCAGCCAAGACATCGGGGAATACGAGCAGTACTTC
v_gene: TRBV28; abundance: NA; d_gene: NA; j_gene: TRBJ1-5; CDR3aa: CASSLAGWGPNSNQPQHF; CDR3nt: TGTGCCAGCAGTTTAGCAGGGTGGGGCCCTAATAGCAATCAGCCCCAGCATTTT
v_gene: TRBV2; abundance: NA; d_gene: NA; j_gene: TRBJ2-1; CDR3aa: CASGLLSAFVGYNEQFF; CDR3nt: TGTGCCAGCGGACTTCTTTCCGCGTTTGTGGGTTACAATGAGCAGTTCTTC
v_gene: TRBV5-1; abundance: NA; d_gene: NA; j_gene: TRBJ1-1; CDR3aa: CASAQGRGGNTEAFF; CDR3nt: TGCGCCAGCGCCCAGGGGAGAGGTGGCAACACTGAAGCTTTCTTT
v_gene: TRBV5-1; abundance: NA; d_gene: TRBD1; j_gene: TRBJ2-7; CDR3aa: CASSQDRGRRPEQYF; CDR3nt: TGCGCCAGCAGCCAGGACAGGGGGCGTCGCCCCGAGCAGTACTTC
v_gene: TRBV7-8; abundance: NA; d_gene: NA; j_gene: TRBJ2-6; CDR3aa: CASSAPGVHLPIPSSGANVLTF; CDR3nt: TGTGCCAGCAGCGCCCCAGGGGTCCACCTTCCTATTCCGAGCTCTGGGGCCAACGTCCTGACTTTC
v_gene: TRBV28; abundance: few; d_gene: TRBD1; j_gene: TRBJ1-2; CDR3aa: CASPTGGNYGYTF; CDR3nt: TGTGCCAGCCCGACAGGGGGTAACTATGGCTACACCTTC
v_gene: TRBV27; abundance: NA; d_gene: NA; j_gene: TRBJ1-1; CDR3aa: CASSPQDPNTEAFF; CDR3nt: TGTGCCAGCAGTCCACAGGACCCAAACACTGAAGCTTTCTTT
v_gene: TRBV6-5; abundance: NA; d_gene: NA; j_gene: TRBJ1-2; CDR3aa: CASRSFQDSNYGYTF; CDR3nt: TGTGCCAGCAGATCTTTCCAGGATTCTAACTATGGCTACACCTTC
v_gene: TRBV28; abundance: NA; d_gene: NA; j_gene: TRBJ2-7; CDR3aa: CASSFPPKGGFSYEQYF; CDR3nt: TGTGCCAGCAGTTTTCCCCCGAAGGGGGGGTTCAGCTACGAGCAGTACTTC
v_gene: TRBV28; abundance: NA; d_gene: NA; j_gene: TRBJ2-7; CDR3aa: CASNSRHYEQYF; CDR3nt: TGTGCCAGCAATAGTCGCCACTACGAGCAGTACTTC
v_gene: TRBV6-6; abundance: NA; d_gene: TRBD1; j_gene: TRBJ2-7; CDR3aa: CAIGTGGSYEQYF; CDR3nt: TGTGCCATCGGGACAGGGGGGTCCTACGAGCAGTACTTC
v_gene: TRBV7-3; abundance: NA; d_gene: NA; j_gene: TRBJ2-7; CDR3aa: CASSWRTTYEQYF; CDR3nt: TGTGCCAGCAGCTGGAGGACTACCTACGAGCAGTACTTC
v_gene: TRBV6-6; abundance: NA; d_gene: TRBD2; j_gene: TRBJ2-3; CDR3aa: CASSQGLAITDTQYF; CDR3nt: TGTGCCAGCAGCCAGGGACTAGCGATCACAGATACGCAGTATTTT
v_gene: TRBV9; abundance: NA; d_gene: NA; j_gene: TRBJ1-6; CDR3aa: CASSPREGSFPYSPLHF; CDR3nt: TGTGCCAGCAGCCCGAGGGAGGGGTCATTTCCTTATTCACCCCTCCACTTT
v_gene: TRBV19; abundance: NA; d_gene: NA; j_gene: TRBJ2-2; CDR3aa: CASSSTGELFF; CDR3nt: TGTGCCAGTAGTTCTACCGGGGAGCTGTTTTTT
v_gene: TRBV5-1; abundance: NA; d_gene: TRBD2; j_gene: TRBJ2-1; CDR3aa: CASSLIAGGLMNEQFF; CDR3nt: TGCGCCAGCAGCTTAATAGCGGGAGGCCTCATGAATGAGCAGTTCTTC
v_gene: TRBV2; abundance: NA; d_gene: TRBD1; j_gene: TRBJ1-1; CDR3aa: CASNLDRGGNTEAFF; CDR3nt: TGTGCCAGCAATCTGGACAGGGGGGGGAACACTGAAGCTTTCTTT
v_gene: TRBV9; abundance: NA; d_gene: TRBD1; j_gene: TRBJ2-7; CDR3aa: CASSAGQSSTYEQYF; CDR3nt: TGTGCCAGCAGCGCGGGACAGAGCTCAACCTACGAGCAGTACTTC
v_gene: TRBV6-1; abundance: NA; d_gene: TRBD1; j_gene: TRBJ1-1; CDR3aa: CASTTTGTEAFF; CDR3nt: TGTGCCAGCACCACGACAGGGACTGAAGCTTTCTTT
v_gene: TRBV14; abundance: NA; d_gene: TRBD2; j_gene: TRBJ2-7; CDR3aa: CASSQKGRIGGLAAYEQYF; CDR3nt: TGTGCCAGCAGCCAAAAAGGGAGGATTGGGGGACTAGCGGCCTACGAGCAGTACTTC
v_gene: TRBV5-1; abundance: NA; d_gene: TRBD1; j_gene: TRBJ1-2; CDR3aa: CASSVTGQGRWGYTF; CDR3nt: TGCGCCAGCAGTGTAACGGGACAGGGTCGTTGGGGCTACACCTTC
v_gene: TRBV12-1; abundance: once; d_gene: NA; j_gene: TRBJ1-2; CDR3aa: CASSFRSHVRGYTF; CDR3nt: TGTGCCAGCAGCTTTCGGTCTCACGTGCGTGGCTACACCTTC
v_gene: TRBV19; abundance: NA; d_gene: NA; j_gene: TRBJ2-1; CDR3aa: CASSLASALYNEQFF; CDR3nt: TGTGCCAGTAGCCTCGCTAGCGCTCTATACAATGAGCAGTTCTTC
v_gene: TRBV19; abundance: once; d_gene: TRBD2; j_gene: TRBJ2-7; CDR3aa: CASSTLAGDEQYF; CDR3nt: TGTGCCAGTAGTACCCTAGCGGGGGACGAGCAGTACTTC
v_gene: TRBV7-2; abundance: NA; d_gene: TRBD2; j_gene: TRBJ2-7; CDR3aa: CASSLRLASYEQYF; CDR3nt: TGTGCCAGCAGCTTACGACTAGCCTCCTACGAGCAGTACTTC
v_gene: TRBV6-5; abundance: NA; d_gene: TRBD2; j_gene: TRBJ2-7; CDR3aa: CASKRDSGVSYEQYF; CDR3nt: TGTGCCAGCAAACGGGATAGCGGGGTCTCCTACGAGCAGTACTTC
v_gene: TRBV28; abundance: NA; d_gene: TRBD1; j_gene: TRBJ1-3; CDR3aa: CASSTGGTSGNTIYF; CDR3nt: TGTGCCAGCTCCACAGGGGGAACCTCTGGAAACACCATATATTTT
v_gene: TRBV5-4; abundance: medium-sized; d_gene: TRBD1; j_gene: TRBJ1-2; CDR3aa: CASSSRGQGNYGYTF; CDR3nt: TGTGCCAGCAGCTCGAGGGGACAGGGGAACTATGGCTACACCTTC
v_gene: TRBV7-9; abundance: NA; d_gene: NA; j_gene: TRBJ2-7; CDR3aa: CASSLLGHEQYF; CDR3nt: TGTGCCAGCAGCCTCCTGGGCCACGAGCAGTACTTC
v_gene: TRBV18; abundance: NA; d_gene: TRBD1; j_gene: TRBJ1-5; CDR3aa: CASSPGTGGGQPQHF; CDR3nt: TGTGCCAGCTCACCGGGGACAGGGGGCGGTCAGCCCCAGCATTTT
v_gene: TRBV28; abundance: NA; d_gene: NA; j_gene: TRBJ2-7; CDR3aa: CASTPGHGAYEQYF; CDR3nt: TGTGCCAGCACCCCAGGACATGGGGCTTACGAGCAGTACTTC
v_gene: TRBV6-1; abundance: NA; d_gene: NA; j_gene: TRBJ2-6; CDR3aa: CASSENTGANVLTF; CDR3nt: TGTGCCAGCAGTGAAAATACTGGGGCCAACGTCCTGACTTTC
v_gene: TRBV13; abundance: NA; d_gene: TRBD1; j_gene: TRBJ2-7; CDR3aa: CASSPGTGFGYEQYF; CDR3nt: TGTGCCAGCAGCCCTGGGACAGGGTTTGGCTACGAGCAGTACTTC
v_gene: TRBV11-2; abundance: NA; d_gene: NA; j_gene: TRBJ2-4; CDR3aa: CASSLDTGMSDF; CDR3nt: TGTGCCAGCAGCTTAGATACCGGGATGTCGGACTTC
v_gene: TRBV6-5; abundance: once; d_gene: NA; j_gene: TRBJ2-7; CDR3aa: CASGVSYEQYF; CDR3nt: TGTGCCAGCGGAGTAAGCTACGAGCAGTACTTC
v_gene: TRBV5-4; abundance: NA; d_gene: NA; j_gene: TRBJ2-3; CDR3aa: CASSLQRKGDTQYF; CDR3nt: TGTGCCAGCAGCTTGCAGCGGAAAGGAGATACGCAGTATTTT
v_gene: TRBV10-3; abundance: NA; d_gene: TRBD1; j_gene: TRBJ2-7; CDR3aa: CAISLGQGREQYF; CDR3nt: TGTGCCATCAGTTTGGGACAGGGGCGCGAGCAGTACTTC
v_gene: TRBV28; abundance: NA; d_gene: TRBD2; j_gene: TRBJ2-3; CDR3aa: CASSPLGGGPTDTQYF; CDR3nt: TGTGCCAGCAGTCCTCTCGGGGGGGGCCCTACAGATACGCAGTATTTT
v_gene: TRBV2; abundance: NA; d_gene: NA; j_gene: TRBJ1-5; CDR3aa: CASSARDTNNQPQHF; CDR3nt: TGTGCCAGCAGTGCAAGAGACACGAACAATCAGCCCCAGCATTTT
v_gene: TRBV7-3; abundance: NA; d_gene: NA; j_gene: TRBJ2-7; CDR3aa: CASSSGIGYEQYF; CDR3nt: TGTGCCAGCAGCTCAGGGATCGGGTACGAGCAGTACTTC
v_gene: TRBV2; abundance: few; d_gene: TRBD2; j_gene: TRBJ2-1; CDR3aa: CASIAGAGFNEQFF; CDR3nt: TGTGCCAGCATAGCGGGAGCGGGGTTCAATGAGCAGTTCTTC
v_gene: TRBV27; abundance: once; d_gene: TRBD1; j_gene: TRBJ1-4; CDR3aa: CASSLRTGKNEKLFF; CDR3nt: TGTGCCAGCAGTCTACGGACAGGGAAAAATGAAAAACTGTTTTTT
v_gene: TRBV15; abundance: once; d_gene: NA; j_gene: TRBJ2-5; CDR3aa: CATSRDLADQETQYF; CDR3nt: TGTGCCACCAGCAGAGATTTGGCAGACCAAGAGACCCAGTACTTC
v_gene: TRBV6-4; abundance: NA; d_gene: TRBD1; j_gene: TRBJ1-2; CDR3aa: CASSESFGDRYTYGYTF; CDR3nt: TGTGCCAGCAGTGAGTCTTTCGGGGACAGGTATACCTATGGCTACACCTTC